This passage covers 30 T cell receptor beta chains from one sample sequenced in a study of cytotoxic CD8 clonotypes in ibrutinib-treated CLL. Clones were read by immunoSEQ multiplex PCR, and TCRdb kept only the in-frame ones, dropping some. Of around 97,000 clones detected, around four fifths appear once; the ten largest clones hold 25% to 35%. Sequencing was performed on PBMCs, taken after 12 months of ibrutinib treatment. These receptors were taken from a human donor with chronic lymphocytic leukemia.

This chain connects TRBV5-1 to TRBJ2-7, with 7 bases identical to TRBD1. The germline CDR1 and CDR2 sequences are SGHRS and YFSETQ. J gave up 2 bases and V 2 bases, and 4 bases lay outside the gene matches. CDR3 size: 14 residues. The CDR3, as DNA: TGCGCCAGCAGCTTCCAGGACAGGACCTACGAGCAGTACTTC. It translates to CASSFQDRTYEQYF.

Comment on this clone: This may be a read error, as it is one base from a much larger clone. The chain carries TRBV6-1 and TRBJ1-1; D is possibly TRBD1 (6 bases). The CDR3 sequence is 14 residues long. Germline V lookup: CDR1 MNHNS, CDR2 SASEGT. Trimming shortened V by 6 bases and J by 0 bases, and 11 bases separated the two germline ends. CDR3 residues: CASSPTGMNTEAFF. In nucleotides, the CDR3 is TGTGCCAGCAGCCCGACAGGCATGAACACTGAAGCTTTCTTT.

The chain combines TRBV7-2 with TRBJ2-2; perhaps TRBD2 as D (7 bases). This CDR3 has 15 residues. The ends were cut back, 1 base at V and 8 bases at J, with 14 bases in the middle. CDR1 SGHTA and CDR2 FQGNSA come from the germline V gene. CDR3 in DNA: TGTGCCAGCAGCTTAGGCGGGGGCGCAGCGGGGGAGCTGTTTTTT. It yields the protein CASSLGGGAAGELFF.

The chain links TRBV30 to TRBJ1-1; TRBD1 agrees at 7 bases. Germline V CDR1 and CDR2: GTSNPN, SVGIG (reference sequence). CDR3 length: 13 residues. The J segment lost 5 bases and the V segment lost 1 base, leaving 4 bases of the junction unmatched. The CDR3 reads CAWSGDSSTEAFF. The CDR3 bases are TGTGCCTGGAGTGGGGACAGCTCAACTGAAGCTTTCTTT.

The DNA of the CDR3 is TGTGCCAGCAGAACTCGCCAGGGGGGAGCTTTCTTT. Protein product: CASRTRQGGAFF. This chain links TRBV28 with TRBJ1-1; TRBD1 agrees at 7 bases. The CDR3 extends over 12 amino acids. Germline values: CDR1 MDHEN, CDR2 SYDVKM. V gave up 6 bases and J gave up 10 bases; unmatched junction bases: 8.

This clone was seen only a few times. The CDR3 DNA follows: TGTGCCAGCAGCACAGCGAACACCGGGGAGCTGTTTTTT. Amino acids: CASSTANTGELFF. The V and J genes are TRBV7-2 and TRBJ2-2; D gene ambiguous. This CDR3 comprises 13 residues. The V end lost 5 bases, the J end lost 0 bases, and 4 bases lay between the germline ends. Germline lookup yields CDR1 SGHTA and CDR2 FQGNSA.

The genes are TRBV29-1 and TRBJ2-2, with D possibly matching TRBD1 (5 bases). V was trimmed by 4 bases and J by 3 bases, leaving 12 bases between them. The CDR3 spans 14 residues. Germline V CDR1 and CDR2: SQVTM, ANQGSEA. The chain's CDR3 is CSVGAQEYTGELFF. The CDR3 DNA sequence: TGCAGCGTTGGGGCACAGGAGTACACCGGGGAGCTGTTTTTT.

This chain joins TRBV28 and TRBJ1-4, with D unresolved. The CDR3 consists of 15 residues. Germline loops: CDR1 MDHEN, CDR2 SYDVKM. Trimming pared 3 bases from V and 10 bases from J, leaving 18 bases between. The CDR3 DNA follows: TGTGCCAGCAGTTTGGGTTTCTCCTCGGGAAGAAAACTGTTTTTT. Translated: CASSLGFSSGRKLFF. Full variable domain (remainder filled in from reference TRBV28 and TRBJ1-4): DVKVTQSSRYLVKRTGEKVFLECVQDMDHENMFWYRQDPGLGLRLIYFSYDVKMKEKGDIPEGYSVSREKKERFSLILESASTNQTSMYLCASSLGFSSGRKLFFGSGTQLSVL.

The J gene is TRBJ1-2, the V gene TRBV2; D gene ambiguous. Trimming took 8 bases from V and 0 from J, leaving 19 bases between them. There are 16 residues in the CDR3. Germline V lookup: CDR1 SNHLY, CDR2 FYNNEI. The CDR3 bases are TGTGCCAGCTTACCAATCGGTTCCGCGACTAACTATGGCTACACCTTC. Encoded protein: CASLPIGSATNYGYTF.

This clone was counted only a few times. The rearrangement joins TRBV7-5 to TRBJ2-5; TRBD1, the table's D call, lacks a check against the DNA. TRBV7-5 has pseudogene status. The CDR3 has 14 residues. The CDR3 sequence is CARSLATGRETQYF. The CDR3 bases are TGTGCCAGAAGCTTAGCGACAGGGAGAGAGACCCAGTACTTC.

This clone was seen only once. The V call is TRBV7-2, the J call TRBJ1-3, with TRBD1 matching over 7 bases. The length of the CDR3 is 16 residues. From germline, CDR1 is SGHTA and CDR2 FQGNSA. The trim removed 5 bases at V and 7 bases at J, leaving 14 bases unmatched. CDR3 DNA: TGTGCCAGCAGCCGGCCCGGGACAGAAGAAGGGAACACCATATATTTT. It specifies CASSRPGTEEGNTIYF.

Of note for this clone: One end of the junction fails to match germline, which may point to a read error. CDR3 sequence (DNA): TGCAGCGTTGAAGTAGAAGGGCGGCTCTTT. This sequence encodes CSVEVEGRLF. The rearrangement uses TRBV29-1 and TRBJ2-3; D unresolved. The CDR3 contains 10 residues. The germline gives CDR1 SQVTM, CDR2 ANQGSEA.

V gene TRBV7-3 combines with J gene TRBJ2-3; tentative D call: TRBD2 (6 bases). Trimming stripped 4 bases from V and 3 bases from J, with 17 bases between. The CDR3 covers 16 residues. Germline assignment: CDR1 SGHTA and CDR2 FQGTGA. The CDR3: CASSSRDSARTDTQYF. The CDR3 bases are TGTGCCAGCAGCTCCCGGGACTCCGCACGAACAGATACGCAGTATTTT.

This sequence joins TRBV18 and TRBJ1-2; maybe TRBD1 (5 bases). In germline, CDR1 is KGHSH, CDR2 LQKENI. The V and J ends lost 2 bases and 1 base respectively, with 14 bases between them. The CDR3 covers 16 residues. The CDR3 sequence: CASSPSGGTNNYGYTF. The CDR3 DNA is TGTGCCAGCTCACCATCTGGAGGGACTAATAACTATGGCTACACCTTC. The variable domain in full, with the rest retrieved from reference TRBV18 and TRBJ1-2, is NAGVMQNPRHLVRRRGQEARLRCSPMKGHSHVYWYRQLPEEGLKFMVYLQKENIIDESGMPKERFSAEFPKEGPSILRIQQVVRGDSAAYFCASSPSGGTNNYGYTFGSGTRLTVV.

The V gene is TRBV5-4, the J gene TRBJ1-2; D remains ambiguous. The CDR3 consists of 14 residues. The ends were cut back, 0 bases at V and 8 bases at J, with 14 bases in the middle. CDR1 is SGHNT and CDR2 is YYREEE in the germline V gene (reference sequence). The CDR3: CASSLGGYYGGYTF. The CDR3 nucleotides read TGTGCCAGCAGCTTGGGCGGATACTATGGGGGCTACACCTTC.

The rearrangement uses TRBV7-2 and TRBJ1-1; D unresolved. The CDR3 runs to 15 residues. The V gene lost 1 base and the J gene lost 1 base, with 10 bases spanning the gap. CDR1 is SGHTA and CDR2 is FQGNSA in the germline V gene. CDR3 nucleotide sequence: TGTGCCAGCAGCTTAGATTTAGGATGGAACACTGAAGCTTTCTTT. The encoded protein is CASSLDLGWNTEAFF.

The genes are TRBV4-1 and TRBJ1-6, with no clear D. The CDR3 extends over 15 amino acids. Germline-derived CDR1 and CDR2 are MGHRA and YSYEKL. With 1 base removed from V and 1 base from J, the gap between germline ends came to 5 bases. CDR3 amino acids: CASSQVGSYNSPLHF. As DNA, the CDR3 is TGCGCCAGCAGCCAAGTGGGATCCTATAATTCACCCCTCCACTTT.

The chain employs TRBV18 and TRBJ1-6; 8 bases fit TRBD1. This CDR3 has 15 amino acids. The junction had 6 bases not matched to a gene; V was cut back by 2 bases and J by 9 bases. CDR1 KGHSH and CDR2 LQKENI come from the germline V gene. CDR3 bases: TGTGCCAGCTCACCAGGGCAGGGGGCGCTTTCACCCCTCCACTTT. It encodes CASSPGQGALSPLHF.

CDR3 DNA sequence: TGTGCCACCAGCAGACGCCCTGGACAGGGGTTTAATGAAAAACTGTTTTTT. Amino acid sequence: CATSRRPGQGFNEKLFF. The chain combines TRBV15 with TRBJ1-4, with 9 bases lining up with TRBD1. V shed 2 bases and J 4 bases; nucleotides not matched to a gene: 8. Germline lookup yields CDR1 LNHNV and CDR2 YYDKDF (reference sequence). This CDR3 comprises 17 residues.

Here the CDR3 reads CASSPQGSSTEAFF. The CDR3 DNA sequence: TGTGCCAGCAGCCCACAGGGGTCATCCACTGAAGCTTTCTTT. The chain has TRBV6-6 and TRBJ1-1; 7 positions match TRBD1. Germline lookup yields CDR1 MNHNY and CDR2 SVGAGI (reference sequence). V was pared by 6 bases and J by 4 bases, with 8 bases of the junction left unmatched. The CDR3 sequence is 14 residues long.

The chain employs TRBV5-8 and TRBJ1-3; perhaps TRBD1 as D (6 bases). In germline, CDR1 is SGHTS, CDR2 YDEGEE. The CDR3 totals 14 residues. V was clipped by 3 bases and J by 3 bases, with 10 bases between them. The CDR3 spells CASSWGTIGNTIYF. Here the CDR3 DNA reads TGTGCCAGCAGCTGGGGGACAATTGGAAACACCATATATTTT.

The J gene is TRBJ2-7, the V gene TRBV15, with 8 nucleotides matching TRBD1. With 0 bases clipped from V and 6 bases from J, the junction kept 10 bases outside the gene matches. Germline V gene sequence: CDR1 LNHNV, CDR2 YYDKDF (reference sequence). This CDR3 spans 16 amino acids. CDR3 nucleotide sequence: TGTGCCACCAGCAGAGATGTGATAACAGGGGGAACCGAGCAGTACTTC. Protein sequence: CATSRDVITGGTEQYF.

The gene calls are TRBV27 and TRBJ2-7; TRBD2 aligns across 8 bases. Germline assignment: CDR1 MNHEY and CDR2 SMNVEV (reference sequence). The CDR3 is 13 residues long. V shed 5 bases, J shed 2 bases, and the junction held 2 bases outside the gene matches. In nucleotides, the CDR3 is TGTGCCAGCAGTGCGGGGGGACCCTACGAGCAGTACTTC. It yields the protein CASSAGGPYEQYF.

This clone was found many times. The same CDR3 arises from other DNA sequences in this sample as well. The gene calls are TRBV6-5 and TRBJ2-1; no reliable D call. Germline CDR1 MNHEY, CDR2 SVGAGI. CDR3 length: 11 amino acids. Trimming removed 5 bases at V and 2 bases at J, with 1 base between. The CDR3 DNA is TGTGCCAGCAGTACCTACAATGAGCAGTTCTTC. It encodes CASSTYNEQFF.

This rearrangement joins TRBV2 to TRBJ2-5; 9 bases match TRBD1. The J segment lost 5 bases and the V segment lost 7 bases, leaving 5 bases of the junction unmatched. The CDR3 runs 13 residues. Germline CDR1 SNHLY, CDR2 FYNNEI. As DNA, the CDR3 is TGTGCCAGCAAACAGGGACAGGGTGAGACCCAGTACTTC. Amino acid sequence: CASKQGQGETQYF.

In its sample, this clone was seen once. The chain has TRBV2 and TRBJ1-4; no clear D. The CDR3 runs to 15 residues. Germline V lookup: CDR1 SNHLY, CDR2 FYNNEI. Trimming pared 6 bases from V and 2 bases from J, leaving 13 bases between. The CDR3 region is CASSEHGVTNEKLFF. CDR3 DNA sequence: TGTGCCAGCAGCGAACATGGGGTGACTAATGAAAAACTGTTTTTT.

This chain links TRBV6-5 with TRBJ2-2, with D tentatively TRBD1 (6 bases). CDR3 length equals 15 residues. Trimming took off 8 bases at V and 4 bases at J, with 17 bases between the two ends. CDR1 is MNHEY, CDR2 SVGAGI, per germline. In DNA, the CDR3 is TGTGCCAGCCATCAGGGGACGGGTGCCACCGGGGAGCTGTTTTTT. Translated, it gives CASHQGTGATGELFF.

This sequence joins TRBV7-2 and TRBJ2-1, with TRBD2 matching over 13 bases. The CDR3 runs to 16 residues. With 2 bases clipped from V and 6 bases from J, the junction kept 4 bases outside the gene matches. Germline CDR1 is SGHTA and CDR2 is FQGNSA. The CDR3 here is CASSLTTSGGFNEQFF. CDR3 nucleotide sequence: TGTGCCAGCAGCTTAACGACTAGCGGGGGGTTCAATGAGCAGTTCTTC. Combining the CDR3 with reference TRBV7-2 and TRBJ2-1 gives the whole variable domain GAGVSQSPSNKVTEKGKDVELRCDPISGHTALYWYRQSLGQGLEFLIYFQGNSAPDKSGLPSDRFSAERTGGSVSTLTIQRTQQEDSAVYLCASSLTTSGGFNEQFFGPGTRLTVL.

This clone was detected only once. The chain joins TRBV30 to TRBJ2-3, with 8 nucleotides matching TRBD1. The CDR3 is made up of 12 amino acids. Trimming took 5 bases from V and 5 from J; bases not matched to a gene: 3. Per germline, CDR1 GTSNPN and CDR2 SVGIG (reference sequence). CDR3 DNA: TGTGCCTGGGACAGGGGAGTAGATACGCAGTATTTT. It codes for CAWDRGVDTQYF.

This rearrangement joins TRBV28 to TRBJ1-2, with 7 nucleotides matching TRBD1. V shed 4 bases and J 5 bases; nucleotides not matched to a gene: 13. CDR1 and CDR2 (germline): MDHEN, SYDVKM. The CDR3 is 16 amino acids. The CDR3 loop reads CASSSSPGTVSYGYTF. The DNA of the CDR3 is TGTGCCAGCAGTTCATCCCCCGGGACAGTCTCATATGGCTACACCTTC.